This T cell receptor beta chain came from a study of blood T cells in healthy people across ages. Study conclusions and caveats: PBMCs went unsorted, and a conclusive naive versus antigen-experienced comparison was therefore prevented.

Germline V gene lookup returns CDR1 SGHRS and CDR2 YFSETQ. CDR3 length: 16 residues. A second PCR, run for about 7 to 12 cycles, used a sample-barcoded 5' primer plus a J-beta primer mix. TCRdb re-called the 5' RACE reads with MiXCR, one entry per CDR3 protein. This repertoire shows 1.5 million to 1.9 million distinct CDR3 sequences, 42% found once; its top ten account for around 4%. Concerning this clonotype itself: Its target is not known. Germline is not matched at one junction end, which may reflect a read error.

Sequencing was performed on blood. This receptor was obtained from a woman aged 18-29 years in good health. The V gene is TRBV5-1, the J gene TRBJ2-1; 9 bases align to TRBD2. CDR3 region: CASSLVLAGLYSEQFF. The DNA of the CDR3 is TGCGCCAGCAGCTTGGTCCTAGCGGGATTGTACAGTGAGCAGTTCTTC.